Listed here are 27 T cell receptor beta chains from one sample, sequenced in a study of T cells in Graves' hyperthyroidism and ophthalmopathy. The CDR3 regions of TCR beta were amplified from RNA transcripts. In the first-round RT-PCR of the TCR CDR3, the HTBI primer set was used. TCRdb re-derived calls from the multiplex PCR reads in MiXCR, one entry per CDR3 protein. The table lists under 800,000 distinct CDR3 sequences, approximately 14% of them singletons. What was sequenced was blood. The receptors derive from a woman between 18 and 29 years old with Graves' hyperthyroidism.

This clonotype showed up many times. This chain uses TRBV20-1 with TRBJ2-3; a possible D gene is TRBD2 (5 bases). CDR1 and CDR2 from the germline V gene are DFQATT and SNEGSKA (reference sequence). Trimming took 5 bases from V and 5 from J, leaving 14 bases between them. This CDR3 spans 13 amino acids. In DNA form, the CDR3 reads TGCAGTGCTCCAAAGGGAGCGAGAGATACGCAGTATTTT. It translates to CSAPKGARDTQYF.

Ten or more counts support this clonotype. The chain carries TRBV13 and TRBJ2-1; 7 nucleotides agree with TRBD1. Germline CDR1 reads PRHDT; CDR2 reads FYEKMQ (reference sequence). The CDR3 has 15 residues. V lost 5 bases, J lost 2 bases, and 6 bases stayed unmatched. This CDR3 is CASSSDRVPYNEQFF. In DNA form, the CDR3 reads TGTGCCAGCAGCAGCGACAGGGTCCCCTACAATGAGCAGTTCTTC.

For this clonotype: This may stem from a read error, because a much larger clone lies one nucleotide away. The chain couples TRBV7-9 to TRBJ2-3, with 13 positions matching TRBD2. CDR3 length: 15 residues. Germline V gene data show CDR1 as SEHNR and CDR2 as FQNEAQ (reference sequence). Trimming removed 6 bases from V and 4 bases from J; junction bases left unmatched: 4. CDR3 coding DNA: TGTGCCAGCAGAAGACTAGCGGGAGGAGCAGATACGCAGTATTTT. Amino acid sequence: CASRRLAGGADTQYF.

This clonotype was counted ten times or more. This chain links TRBV30 with TRBJ2-1; D could derive from TRBD1 or TRBD2 (6 bases each). CDR1 GTSNPN and CDR2 SVGIG come from the germline V gene (reference sequence). The V and J ends lost 6 bases and 10 bases respectively, with 25 bases between them. The CDR3 extends over 15 amino acids. The CDR3 protein is CACQTGGHWIREQFF. CDR3 in DNA: TGTGCCTGTCAGACCGGGGGCCATTGGATACGGGAGCAGTTCTTC.

Ten or more counts support this clonotype. V is TRBV5-4 and J is TRBJ2-7, with 7 bases matching TRBD2. The CDR3 sequence is 15 residues long. Per germline, CDR1 SGHNT and CDR2 YYREEE (reference sequence). The V segment lost 4 bases and the J segment 4 bases; nucleotides outside the gene matches: 11. CDR3 DNA: TGTGCCAGCAGCGGGTCTAGCGGCAGTGGATACGAGCAGTACTTC. Residues: CASSGSSGSGYEQYF.

The sample holds many counts of this clonotype. The chain is built from TRBV7-9 and TRBJ2-1; 9 bases fit TRBD2. The CDR3 extends over 16 amino acids. From germline, CDR1 is SEHNR and CDR2 FQNEAQ (reference sequence). The trim removed 4 bases at V and 8 bases at J, leaving 12 bases unmatched. The CDR3, as DNA: TGTGCCAGCAGCTCTAGGGTAGCGGGAGTTAGACATGAGCAGTTCTTC. Protein product: CASSSRVAGVRHEQFF.

This clonotype was seen ten or more times. J is TRBJ1-1 and V is TRBV5-1; D is perhaps TRBD1 (5 bases). V was shortened by 3 bases and J by 2 bases, with 8 bases between the two germline ends. CDR1 and CDR2 (germline): SGHRS, YFSETQ. The CDR3 totals 13 residues. CDR3 loop: CASSWDLNTEAFF. Written as DNA, the CDR3 is TGCGCCAGCAGCTGGGACCTCAACACTGAAGCTTTCTTT.

V is TRBV6-1 and J is TRBJ2-1; a possible D gene is TRBD2 (6 bases). Trimming removed 5 bases from V and 2 bases from J, with 10 bases in between. This CDR3 is built from 14 residues. Germline-derived CDR1 and CDR2 are MNHNS and SASEGT. The CDR3 DNA reads as TGTGCCAGCAGTAGCGGGCTTACCTACAATGAGCAGTTCTTC. It codes for CASSSGLTYNEQFF.

At least ten counts were recorded for this clonotype. The chain is built from TRBV28 and TRBJ1-1; tentatively, D is TRBD1 (5 bases). This CDR3 has 15 amino acids. The germline V gene encodes CDR1 MDHEN and CDR2 SYDVKM. Trimming removed 5 bases from V and 1 base from J, with 14 bases in between. In nucleotides, the CDR3 is TGTGCCAGCAGTCTACATACTGGGGCGAACACTGAAGCTTTCTTT. It specifies CASSLHTGANTEAFF. Complete variable domain (other parts from reference TRBV28 and TRBJ1-1): DVKVTQSSRYLVKRTGEKVFLECVQDMDHENMFWYRQDPGLGLRLIYFSYDVKMKEKGDIPEGYSVSREKKERFSLILESASTNQTSMYLCASSLHTGANTEAFFGQGTRLTVV.

This clonotype was counted ten times or more. The gene calls are TRBV7-9 and TRBJ2-1; D not certain. Germline V CDR1 and CDR2: SEHNR, FQNEAQ (reference sequence). The CDR3 runs 13 residues. V was cut by 1 base and J by 6 bases, with 7 bases left in between. The chain's CDR3 is CASSLVVANEQFF. The CDR3, as DNA: TGTGCCAGCAGCTTAGTTGTCGCCAATGAGCAGTTCTTC.

V usage is TRBV15 and J usage is TRBJ2-5; D might be TRBD1 (6 bases). The CDR3 loop spans 14 amino acids. Trimming cost V 6 bases and J 0 bases, with 11 bases left between them. The germline V gene has CDR1 LNHNV and CDR2 YYDKDF (reference sequence). CDR3 in amino acids: CATRLGAYQETQYF. CDR3 DNA: TGTGCCACCAGGCTGGGGGCGTACCAAGAGACCCAGTACTTC.

This chain connects TRBV6-2 or TRBV6-3 to TRBJ1-6; maybe TRBD1 (5 bases). Germline assignment: CDR1 MNHEY and CDR2 SVGEGT. CDR3 length: 16 amino acids. V lost 2 bases and J lost 6, with 14 bases in between. The CDR3 loop is CASSYRLRTSNSPLHF. The CDR3 region has the DNA TGTGCCAGCAGTTACCGCCTGAGGACAAGTAATTCACCCCTCCACTTT.

The CDR3 sequence: CASALGGRYEQYF. As DNA, the CDR3 is TGTGCCAGCGCCCTTGGGGGCCGTTACGAGCAGTACTTC. The chain combines TRBV2 with TRBJ2-7; a possible D gene is TRBD1 (6 bases). The V gene lost 8 bases and the J gene lost 4 bases, with 15 bases spanning the gap. CDR1 SNHLY and CDR2 FYNNEI come from the germline V gene. This CDR3 is 13 amino acids long.

This clonotype was observed a few times. The V gene is TRBV28, the J gene TRBJ2-1, with TRBD2 matching over 9 bases. Germline CDR1 MDHEN, CDR2 SYDVKM. V gave up 5 bases and J gave up 8 bases; unmatched junction bases: 13. This CDR3 has 16 residues. Here the CDR3 DNA reads TGTGCCAGCAGTGGGGCGGGCGCGGGAGGGCCTTATGAGCAGTTCTTC. Its protein is CASSGAGAGGPYEQFF.

This clonotype was detected many times. The chain carries TRBV9 and TRBJ2-1; D may be TRBD2 (6 bases). Germline CDR1 and CDR2: SGDLS and YYNGEE. The CDR3 is 13 residues long. With 4 bases removed from V and 6 bases from J, the gap between germline ends came to 11 bases. CDR3 sequence (DNA): TGTGCCAGCAGCTCCCGGGAGTCCAATGAGCAGTTCTTC. It translates to CASSSRESNEQFF.

The V gene is TRBV13, the J gene TRBJ2-2; D perhaps matches TRBD1 (6 bases). CDR3 length equals 14 residues. V lost 4 bases and J lost 7, with 13 bases in between. In germline, CDR1 is PRHDT, CDR2 FYEKMQ (reference sequence). The CDR3 is CASSSQGRSGELFF. CDR3 bases: TGTGCCAGCAGCTCACAGGGCCGAAGCGGGGAGCTGTTTTTT.

This clonotype was found many times. This sequence joins TRBV3-1 and TRBJ2-1; D gene unclear. The CDR3 covers 12 residues. The V end was cut by 4 bases, the J end by 10 bases, with 11 bases between. Germline lookup yields CDR1 LGHDT and CDR2 YNNKEL (reference sequence). Here the CDR3 DNA reads TGTGCCAGCAGCCCGACTCCGAGGGAGCAGTTCTTC. Translating gives CASSPTPREQFF.

This clonotype was observed many times. This chain joins TRBV5-4 and TRBJ1-4; 7 positions match TRBD1. Germline CDR1 reads SGHNT; CDR2 reads YYREEE (reference sequence). CDR3 length equals 14 residues. With 2 bases clipped from V and 8 bases from J, the junction kept 6 bases outside the gene matches. The CDR3 spells CASSFEGGAEKLFF. For the CDR3, the DNA is TGTGCCAGCAGCTTTGAAGGGGGCGCCGAAAAACTGTTTTTT.

J is TRBJ2-1 and V is TRBV13, with D perhaps TRBD1 (6 bases). In germline, CDR1 is PRHDT, CDR2 FYEKMQ (reference sequence). Trimming left V 10 bases short and J 0 bases short, with 16 bases between. This CDR3 is 15 amino acids long. CDR3 residues: CATPPRDTSYNEQFF. The CDR3 DNA reads as TGTGCCACGCCCCCCCGGGACACCTCCTACAATGAGCAGTTCTTC. Full variable domain (missing parts from reference TRBV13 and TRBJ2-1): AAGVIQSPRHLIKEKRETATLKCYPIPRHDTVYWYQQGPGQDPQFLISFYEKMQSDKGSIPDRFSAQQFSDYHSELNMSSLELGDSALYFCATPPRDTSYNEQFFGPGTRLTVL.

This clonotype was counted at least ten times. The chain links TRBV7-9 to TRBJ2-5; 7 nucleotides agree with TRBD2. The V and J ends lost 5 bases and 3 bases, in that order; junction bases with no gene match: 15. Germline V gene data show CDR1 as SEHNR and CDR2 as FQNEAQ (reference sequence). CDR3 size: 17 residues. The CDR3 loop reads CASSAGPREGPEETQYF. CDR3 nucleotides: TGTGCCAGCAGCGCCGGCCCGAGGGAGGGCCCGGAAGAGACCCAGTACTTC.

This clonotype was counted many times. V is TRBV6-1 and J is TRBJ2-5, with TRBD2 identical over 9 bases. V lost 8 bases, J lost 2 bases, and 9 bases stayed unmatched. Looked up from germline, CDR1 is MNHNS and CDR2 is SASEGT. CDR3 length: 15 residues. This CDR3 reads CASSSGTSLQETQYF. CDR3 DNA sequence: TGTGCCAGCTCCTCCGGGACTAGCTTACAAGAGACCCAGTACTTC.

This clonotype was detected many times. The rearrangement joins TRBV11-2 to TRBJ2-1; TRBD2 aligns across 9 bases. The germline gives CDR1 SGHAT, CDR2 FQNNGV. This CDR3 contains 19 residues. The junction had 11 bases not matched to a gene; V was cut back by 1 base and J by 1 base. Here the CDR3 DNA reads TGTGCCAGCAGCTTAGTACCAGCGGGAGGCTGGGGGTCCTACAATGAGCAGTTCTTC. It yields the protein CASSLVPAGGWGSYNEQFF.

The sample holds many counts of this clonotype. The rearrangement links TRBV7-9 to TRBJ1-2; D remains ambiguous. Trimming took 4 bases from V and 7 from J, leaving 10 bases between them. Germline CDR1 is SEHNR and CDR2 is FQNEAQ (reference sequence). The CDR3 spans 12 residues. DNA for the CDR3: TGTGCCAGCAGCTCTGAGTGGGGTGGCTACACCTTC. It is translated as CASSSEWGGYTF.

This clonotype was seen at least ten times. Here the CDR3 DNA reads TGCAGTGCCGATAGCGGACATAAGGGGAATGAGCAGTTCTTC. Amino acid sequence: CSADSGHKGNEQFF. The chain combines TRBV20-1 with TRBJ2-1; a possible D gene is TRBD2 (6 bases). The CDR3 has 14 amino acids. Germline assignment: CDR1 DFQATT and CDR2 SNEGSKA (reference sequence). V was pared by 6 bases and J by 7 bases, with 19 bases between.

This clonotype came up a few times. The chain links TRBV11-2 to TRBJ2-3; 13 bases fit TRBD2. This CDR3 contains 19 residues. Germline V lookup: CDR1 SGHAT, CDR2 FQNNGV. Trimming removed 0 bases from V and 2 bases from J; junction bases left unmatched: 8. CDR3 sequence: CASSLDDRGTSGNTDTQYF. The CDR3 DNA reads as TGTGCCAGCAGCTTAGATGACAGGGGGACTAGCGGGAACACAGATACGCAGTATTTT.

This chain connects TRBV4-2 to TRBJ2-3; D remains ambiguous. The CDR3 is made up of 15 amino acids. V gave up 1 base and J gave up 1 base, with 9 bases separating them. In germline, CDR1 is LGHNA, CDR2 YNFKEQ. CDR3 DNA: TGTGCCAGCAGCCAAGCAGGAGCCCGCACAGATACGCAGTATTTT. Translation gives CASSQAGARTDTQYF.

This clonotype was observed a single time. The chain carries TRBV27 and TRBJ2-7; 8 bases agree with TRBD2. Trimming removed 0 bases from V and 2 bases from J; junction bases left unmatched: 9. CDR3 length: 17 residues. Per germline, CDR1 MNHEY and CDR2 SMNVEV (reference sequence). DNA of the CDR3: TGTGCCAGCAGTTTATCGTTCACAAGCGGGAGACCCTACGAGCAGTACTTC. Its protein is CASSLSFTSGRPYEQYF.